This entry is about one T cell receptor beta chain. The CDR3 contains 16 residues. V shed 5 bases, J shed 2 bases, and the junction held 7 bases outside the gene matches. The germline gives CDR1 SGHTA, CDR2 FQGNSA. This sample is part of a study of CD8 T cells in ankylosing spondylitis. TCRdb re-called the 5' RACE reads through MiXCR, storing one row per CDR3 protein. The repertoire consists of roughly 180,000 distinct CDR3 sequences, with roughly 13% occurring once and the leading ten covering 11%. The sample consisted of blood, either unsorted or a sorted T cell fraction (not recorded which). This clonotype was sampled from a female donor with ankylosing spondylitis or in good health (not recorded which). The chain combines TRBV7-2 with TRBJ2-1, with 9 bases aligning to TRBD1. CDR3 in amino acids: CASSAAGTGPYNEQFF. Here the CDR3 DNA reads TGTGCCAGCAGCGCAGCCGGGACAGGGCCCTACAATGAGCAGTTCTTC.